This T cell receptor beta chain was identified in a study of human T cells and chemical hapten exposure. General study results and limits: PT1 expanded TCR numbers rose with patch test score. Following DPC sensitization, TCRs present above 1 in 1000 frequency showed no change.

The V gene's germline CDR1 is SGHVS and CDR2 FNYEAQ. J lost 2 bases, V lost 2 bases, and 7 bases had no gene match. This CDR3 is 17 amino acids long. Time point noted: patch test 2, 6 weeks after DPC sensitization. Treatment given: therapeutic diphenylcyclopropenone sensitization with weekly scalp DPC. Participating donors were patients with alopecia, aged 18 to 70 years, considered appropriate candidates for DPC. Authors' analysis steps: TCRs per sample had a median of approximately 96,000 and ranged from about 23,224 to 700,000. TCRdb called the RACE reads again in MiXCR, with one record for every CDR3 protein. TCRdb, not the authors, supplied the V and J calls. The sample includes approximately 350,000 distinct CDR3 sequences, nearly 6.5% seen only once; the top ten take about 5%. Only a few counts were recorded for this clonotype. The antigen remains undetermined.

The chain has TRBV7-6 and TRBJ2-2; 8 positions agree with TRBD1. The specimen was whole blood, collected in connection with sensitization to the hapten diphenylcyclopropenone (DPC). This receptor was obtained from a woman aged 18 to 35 with alopecia areata. Some clones in this sample may be carry-over from other donors' samples. The CDR3 here is CASSLPSGTGNTGELFF. The DNA for the CDR3 is TGTGCCAGCAGCTTACCCTCCGGGACAGGCAACACCGGGGAGCTGTTTTTT.